These T cell receptor beta chains were read from a single sample in a study of CD8 T cells in ankylosing spondylitis. TCRdb recomputed calls from the 5' RACE reads with MiXCR, one row per CDR3 protein. The sample contains some 300,000 distinct CDR3 sequences, around 20% of which appear only once. Sequencing was performed on blood, either unsorted or a sorted T cell fraction (not recorded which). The receptors originated from a female donor with ankylosing spondylitis or in good health (not recorded which). Each CDR3 is given with its conserved first and last residue. The D gene is left open where the match is weak. Clone size appears in some rows only: once, few, many, or a class for an expanded clone.

v_gene,abundance,d_gene,j_gene,CDR3aa,CDR3nt
TRBV12-3/TRBV12-4,.,TRBD2,TRBJ2-1,CASSLSSGTNEQFF,TGTGCCAGCAGTTTGAGTAGCGGGACTAATGAGCAGTTCTTC
TRBV13,.,TRBD2,TRBJ2-1,CASNWGGLNEQFF,TGTGCCAGCAATTGGGGGGGGTTAAATGAGCAGTTCTTC
TRBV5-5,.,.,TRBJ1-1,CASSLNNFGSTEAFF,TGTGCCAGCAGCTTGAATAATTTTGGCTCCACTGAAGCTTTCTTT
TRBV11-3,few,TRBD1,TRBJ2-7,CASSLEGTGIYEQYF,TGTGCCAGCAGCTTAGAGGGGACAGGGATCTACGAGCAGTACTTC
TRBV12-3/TRBV12-4,few,TRBD2,TRBJ2-3,CASSFLSSGSTDTQYF,TGTGCCAGCAGTTTCCTTTCTAGCGGGAGCACAGATACGCAGTATTTT
TRBV12-3/TRBV12-4,few,.,TRBJ2-5,CASSLDQVSTQETQYF,TGTGCCAGCAGTTTAGACCAGGTTTCGACCCAAGAGACCCAGTACTTC
TRBV12-3/TRBV12-4,few,.,TRBJ2-3,CASNRDTDTQYF,TGTGCCAGCAATCGGGACACAGATACGCAGTATTTT
TRBV11-2,.,TRBD1,TRBJ2-7,CASGQGGLGKLREQYF,TGTGCCAGTGGACAGGGGGGTTTGGGGAAGTTACGCGAGCAGTACTTC
TRBV9,few,.,TRBJ2-1,CASSVEIHSYNEQFF,TGTGCCAGCAGCGTAGAGATCCACTCCTACAATGAGCAGTTCTTC
TRBV18,few,.,TRBJ2-7,CASSPDPLVPYEQYF,TGTGCCAGCTCACCCGACCCCCTCGTTCCCTACGAGCAGTACTTC
TRBV4-3,few,TRBD1,TRBJ1-1,CASSQDTGTGNTEAFF,TGCGCCAGCAGCCAAGATACAGGGACAGGGAACACTGAAGCTTTCTTT
TRBV20-1,few,.,TRBJ2-7,CSARDYSPDGSSYEQYF,TGCAGTGCTAGAGATTATAGTCCAGACGGGAGCTCCTACGAGCAGTACTTC